This T cell receptor beta chain derives from a study of blood T cells in healthy people across ages. Worth noting for this clonotype: What it binds is unknown. A read error is possible here, since a much larger clone lies one base away.

After removal of 0 bases from V and 12 bases from J, the junction contained 13 bases not matched to a gene. The CDR3 sequence is 17 residues long. The germline gives CDR1 SGHTA, CDR2 FQGNSA. A second PCR of roughly 7 to 11 cycles used a sample-barcoded 5' primer and a J-beta primer mix. A template-switch adaptor containing 12 random nucleotides labeled each cDNA molecule. TCRdb independently ran MiXCR on the 5' RACE reads; one entry per CDR3 protein. The data show some 930,000 distinct CDR3 sequences, 25% to 35% seen once. Whole-study findings and limits: Diversity estimates drawn from one million T cells were deemed underestimates.

A further study also used this sample, focusing on T cells of mothers and their children. Turning to that study: Barcodes and 2-4 random nucleotides were added by M1S in the second PCR. Related mother-child pairs showed slightly higher but non-significant overlap than unrelated pairs.

The chain uses TRBV7-2 and TRBJ2-7, with 14 bases matching TRBD2. The receptor was derived from a woman in her thirties or forties in good health. Input material: blood. The chain's CDR3 is CASSLADLTSGGAVRYF. CDR3 coding DNA: TGTGCCAGCAGCTTAGCAGATCTGACTAGCGGGGGGGCGGTTCGGTACTTC.